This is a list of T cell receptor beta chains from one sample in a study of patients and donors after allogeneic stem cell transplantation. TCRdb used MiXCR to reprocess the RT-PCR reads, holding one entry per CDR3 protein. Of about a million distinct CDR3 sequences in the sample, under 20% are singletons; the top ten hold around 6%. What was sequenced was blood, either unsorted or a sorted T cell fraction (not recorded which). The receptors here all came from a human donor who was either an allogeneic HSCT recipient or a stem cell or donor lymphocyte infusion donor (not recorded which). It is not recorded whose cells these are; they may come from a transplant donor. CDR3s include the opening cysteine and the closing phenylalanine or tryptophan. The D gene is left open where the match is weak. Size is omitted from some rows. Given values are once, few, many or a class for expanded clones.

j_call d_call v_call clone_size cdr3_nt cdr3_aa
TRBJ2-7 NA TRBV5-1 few TGCGCCAGCAGCTTAGACTGGAGGTTATCCGAGCAGTACTTC CASSLDWRLSEQYF
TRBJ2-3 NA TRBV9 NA TGTGCCAGCAGCGTGAAATTACAGGGCGATACGCAGTATTTT CASSVKLQGDTQYF
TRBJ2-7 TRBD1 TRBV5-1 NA TGCGCCAGCAGCGGCCGGGACAGAATCTACGAGCAGTACTTC CASSGRDRIYEQYF
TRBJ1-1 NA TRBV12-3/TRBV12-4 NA TGTGCCAGCAGTATCAGTGGGGGGCGGGGGACTGAAGCTTTCTTT CASSISGGRGTEAFF
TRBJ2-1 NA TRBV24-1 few TGTGCCACCAGAGGGAGGGGGGAGCAGTTCTTC CATRGRGEQFF
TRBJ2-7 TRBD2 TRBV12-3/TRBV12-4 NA TGTGCCAGCAGTTTGTTTAGCGGGGGCGAGCAGTACTTC CASSLFSGGEQYF
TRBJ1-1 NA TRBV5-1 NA TGCGCCAGCAGCCGGGGGTCGGGGGTGAACACTGAAGCTTTCTTT CASSRGSGVNTEAFF
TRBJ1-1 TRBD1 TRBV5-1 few TGCGCCAGCAGCTTGGGGGACAGGGAATACACTGAAGCTTTCTTT CASSLGDREYTEAFF
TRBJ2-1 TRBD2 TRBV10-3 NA TGTGCCATCATGGCGGGGGGGGGAATAGGCAATGAGCAGTTCTTC CAIMAGGGIGNEQFF
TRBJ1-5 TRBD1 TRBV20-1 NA TGCAGTGCTAGTCCCAGACAGGGACGTAATCAGCCCCAGCATTTT CSASPRQGRNQPQHF
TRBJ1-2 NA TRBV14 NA TGTGCCAGCAGCCAAGGGCACAGGGTGACCTATGGCTACACCTTC CASSQGHRVTYGYTF
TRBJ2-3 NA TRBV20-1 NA TGCAGTGCTAGAGATCGGGTCGTTTCCACAGATACGCAGTATTTT CSARDRVVSTDTQYF
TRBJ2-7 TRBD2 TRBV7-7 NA TGTGCCAGCAGCTTCTCGTCTAGCGGGAGTCGGTCCGAGCAGTACTTC CASSFSSSGSRSEQYF
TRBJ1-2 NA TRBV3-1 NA TGTGCCAGCAACACAGGTGGGGTCGGCTACACCTTC CASNTGGVGYTF
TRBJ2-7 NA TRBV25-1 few TGTGCCAGCAGTGAATATGGGACATCCAAATACGAGCAGTACTTC CASSEYGTSKYEQYF